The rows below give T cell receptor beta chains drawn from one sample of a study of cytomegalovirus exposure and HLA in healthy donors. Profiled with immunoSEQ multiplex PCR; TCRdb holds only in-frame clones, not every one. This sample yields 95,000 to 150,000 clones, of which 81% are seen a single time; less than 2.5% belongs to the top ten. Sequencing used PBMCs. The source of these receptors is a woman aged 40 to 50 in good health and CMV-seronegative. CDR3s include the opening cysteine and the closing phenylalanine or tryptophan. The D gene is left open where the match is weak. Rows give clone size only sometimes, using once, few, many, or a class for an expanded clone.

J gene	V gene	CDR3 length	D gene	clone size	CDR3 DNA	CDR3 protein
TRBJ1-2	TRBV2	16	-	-	TGTGCCAGCAGTGAAGCGATGGGGCCCTATAACTATGGCTACACCTTC	CASSEAMGPYNYGYTF
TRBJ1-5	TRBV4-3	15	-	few	TGCGCCAGCAGCCAAGATTACAGTACCAATCAGCCCCAGCATTTT	CASSQDYSTNQPQHF
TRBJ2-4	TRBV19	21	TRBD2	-	TGTGCCAGTAGAGGACGCGCCCCGGGACTAGCGCTTCTAGGAGCCAAAAACATTCAGTACTTC	CASRGRAPGLALLGAKNIQYF
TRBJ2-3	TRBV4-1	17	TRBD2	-	TGCGCCAGCAGCCAAGAGGCGGCGGGGGGGCCTAGAGATACGCAGTATTTT	CASSQEAAGGPRDTQYF
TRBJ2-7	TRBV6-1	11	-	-	TGTGCCAGCAGTTACCAGCGTGAGCAGTACTTC	CASSYQREQYF
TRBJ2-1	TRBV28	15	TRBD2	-	TGTGCCAGCAGTGTAGCGGGAGTTCGAGACAATGAGCAGTTCTTC	CASSVAGVRDNEQFF
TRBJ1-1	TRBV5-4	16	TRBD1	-	TGTGCCAGCAGCTCCTATGGACAGGGGGAGTACACTGAAGCTTTCTTT	CASSSYGQGEYTEAFF
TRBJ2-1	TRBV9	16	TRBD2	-	TGTGCCAGCAGCGTGGATAGCGGGGGGGGCTACAATGAGCAGTTCTTC	CASSVDSGGGYNEQFF
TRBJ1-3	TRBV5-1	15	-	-	TGCGCCAGCAGCTTGGGGACAAATCCAGGAAACACCATATATTTT	CASSLGTNPGNTIYF
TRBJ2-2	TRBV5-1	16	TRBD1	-	TGCGCCAGCAGCTACTTGACAGGGGTAAACACCGGGGAGCTGTTTTTT	CASSYLTGVNTGELFF
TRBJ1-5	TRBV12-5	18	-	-	TGTGCTAGGGATAACAGCTCCGACCCCCCTTATAGCAATCAGCCCCAGCATTTT	CARDNSSDPPYSNQPQHF
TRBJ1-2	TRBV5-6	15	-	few	TGTGCCAGCAGCCCGTACCAGATTCCAGGCTATGGCTACACCTTC	CASSPYQIPGYGYTF
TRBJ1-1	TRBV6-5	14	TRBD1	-	TGTGCCAGCAGATATATGGGGACAGGCACTGAAGCTTTCTTT	CASRYMGTGTEAFF
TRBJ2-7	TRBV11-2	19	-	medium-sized	TGTGCCAGCAGCTTAGCCTACAGACCCTACAGGCTTGAGACCTACGAGCAGTACTTC	CASSLAYRPYRLETYEQYF
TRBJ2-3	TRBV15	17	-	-	TGTGCCACCAGCCGCGCCTTGGGAGCGGCGGCCACAGATACGCAGTATTTT	CATSRALGAAATDTQYF
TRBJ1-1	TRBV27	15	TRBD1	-	TGTGCCAGCAGGAGTCAGGGGGCAGGGAACACTGAAGCTTTCTTT	CASRSQGAGNTEAFF
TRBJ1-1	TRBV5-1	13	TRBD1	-	TGCGCCAGCAGCTCGTTACAGGGGGGTGAAGCTTTCTTT	CASSSLQGGEAFF
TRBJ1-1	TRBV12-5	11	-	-	TGTGCTAGTGGGCGGGACACTGAAGCTTTCTTT	CASGRDTEAFF
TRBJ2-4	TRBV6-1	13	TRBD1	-	TGTGCCAGCACAACTACACAGGGGACCATTCAGTACTTC	CASTTTQGTIQYF
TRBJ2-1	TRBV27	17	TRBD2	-	TGTGCCAGCAGTCCCGTAGGCGGGAGGGCCATTAGCAATGAGCAGTTCTTC	CASSPVGGRAISNEQFF
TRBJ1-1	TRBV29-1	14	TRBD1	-	TGCAGCGTTCTTGGGGACAGAGTGAACACTGAAGCTTTCTTT	CSVLGDRVNTEAFF
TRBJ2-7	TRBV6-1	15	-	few	TGTGCCAGCAGTGAAGCCGCGGGTGTCCCCTACGAGCAGTACTTC	CASSEAAGVPYEQYF
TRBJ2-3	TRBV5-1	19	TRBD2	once	TGCGCCAGCAGCTGGAGGGGACTAGCGGGAGGGGGAAGCACAGATACGCAGTATTTT	CASSWRGLAGGGSTDTQYF
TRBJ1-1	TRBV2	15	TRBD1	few	TGTGCCAGCAGAGTCTCGACAGGGGAGGTGTCTGAAGCTTTCTTT	CASRVSTGEVSEAFF
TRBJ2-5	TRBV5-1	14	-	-	TGCGCCAGCAGCTTGGCCTCCCGCGAAGAGACCCAGTACTTC	CASSLASREETQYF
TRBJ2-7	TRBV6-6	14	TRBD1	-	TGTGCCAGCAGTTACTCTGACAGGGTATACGAGCAGTACTTC	CASSYSDRVYEQYF
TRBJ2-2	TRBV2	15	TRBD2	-	TGTGCCAGCAGAGAGACTAGCGGGAACACCGGGGAGCTGTTTTTT	CASRETSGNTGELFF
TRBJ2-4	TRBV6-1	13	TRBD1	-	TGTGCCAGCAAACAGGGGGCGGCCCAGATTCAGTACTTC	CASKQGAAQIQYF